Shown below are 6 T cell receptor beta chains from a single sample sequenced in a study of cytomegalovirus exposure and HLA in healthy donors. The PCR had 60 Vbeta and 13 Jbeta primers. The method was immunoSEQ multiplex PCR; TCRdb's version includes in-frame clones alone and lacks a portion of them. Of 150,000 or so clones listed, 74% are singletons. The specimen was PBMCs. These receptors originate from a man aged 18 to 30 in good health and CMV-seropositive.

CDR3 region: CASSIRVPNYGYTF. DNA of the CDR3: TGTGCCAGTAGTATCCGGGTTCCTAACTATGGCTACACCTTC. The V call is TRBV19, the J call TRBJ1-2, with D uncertain. From germline, CDR1 is LNHDA and CDR2 SQIVND (reference sequence). The ends were cut back, 3 bases at V and 0 bases at J, with 8 bases in the middle. This CDR3 is built from 14 residues.

This clone was observed a few times. The V call is TRBV6-1, the J call TRBJ1-1; maybe TRBD1 (5 bases). The germline V and J ends were trimmed by 5 bases and 1 base, with 11 bases remaining between them. Germline V CDR1 and CDR2: MNHNS, SASEGT. This CDR3 comprises 14 residues. The CDR3 DNA follows: TGTGCCAGCAGTCAACTCGGGGGGAACACTGAAGCTTTCTTT. It encodes CASSQLGGNTEAFF.

The CDR3 region has the DNA TGTGCCAGCAGCGAGGACAGGGTTCGGAATGAGCAGTTCTTC. Amino acids: CASSEDRVRNEQFF. The chain links TRBV28 to TRBJ2-1, with 8 bases fitting TRBD1. This CDR3 contains 14 residues. J lost 7 bases, V lost 6 bases, and 8 bases had no gene match. CDR1 and CDR2 (germline): MDHEN, SYDVKM.

This chain connects TRBV18 to TRBJ1-1; 8 bases map to TRBD1. With V trimmed by 2 bases and J by 4 bases, 3 bases remained unmatched. The CDR3 loop spans 14 amino acids. Germline V gives CDR1 KGHSH, CDR2 LQKENI. The CDR3 DNA sequence: TGTGCCAGCTCACCAGCAGGGGGCGGCACTGAAGCTTTCTTT. The encoded protein is CASSPAGGGTEAFF.

The gene calls are TRBV7-2 and TRBJ2-3; TRBD2 might be the D (7 bases). V was cut by 5 bases and J by 6 bases, with 12 bases left in between. The CDR3 has 13 amino acids. From germline, CDR1 is SGHTA and CDR2 FQGNSA. CDR3 loop: CASSRGGGDTQYF. In nucleotides, the CDR3 is TGTGCCAGCAGCCGGGGAGGGGGTGATACGCAGTATTTT.

The J gene is TRBJ2-3, the V gene TRBV19; D is possibly TRBD2 (6 bases). The length of the CDR3 is 16 residues. The V gene lost 0 bases and the J gene lost 2 bases, with 12 bases spanning the gap. Looked up from germline, CDR1 is LNHDA and CDR2 is SQIVND (reference sequence). The CDR3 region is CASSIDLEGPTDTQYF. Here the CDR3 DNA reads TGTGCCAGTAGTATAGATTTGGAGGGACCCACAGATACGCAGTATTTT.